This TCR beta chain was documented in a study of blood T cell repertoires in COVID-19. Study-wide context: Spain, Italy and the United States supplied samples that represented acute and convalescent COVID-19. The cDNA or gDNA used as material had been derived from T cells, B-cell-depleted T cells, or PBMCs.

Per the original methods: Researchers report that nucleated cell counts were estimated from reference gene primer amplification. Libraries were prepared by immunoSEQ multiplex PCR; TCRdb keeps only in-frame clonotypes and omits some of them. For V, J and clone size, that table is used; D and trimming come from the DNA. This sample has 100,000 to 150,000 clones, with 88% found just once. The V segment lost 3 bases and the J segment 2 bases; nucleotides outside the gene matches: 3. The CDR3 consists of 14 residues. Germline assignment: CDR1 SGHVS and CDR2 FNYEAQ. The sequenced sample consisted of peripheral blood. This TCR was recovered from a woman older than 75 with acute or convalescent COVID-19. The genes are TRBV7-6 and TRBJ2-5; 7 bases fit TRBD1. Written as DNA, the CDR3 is TGTGCCAGCAGCTTCCGGACAGGACAAGAGACCCAGTACTTC. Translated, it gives CASSFRTGQETQYF.